Below, 27 T cell receptor beta chains from the same sample are listed, as sequenced in a study of a mutant IDH1 vaccine in newly diagnosed glioma. The method was immunoSEQ multiplex PCR; TCRdb's version includes in-frame clones alone and lacks a portion of them. The profile shows around 44,000 clones, more than 60% of them singletons. The time point denotes: week 35, safety follow-up. Vaccinated patients received 300 ug of mutant IDH1 20-mer peptide per dose, with topical imiquimod. The antigens these receptors bind are not known. The sequences come from PBMCs, collected from a glioma patient whose treatment included an IDH1 peptide vaccine. These receptors were taken from a man aged 35 to 55 with glioma.

V and J are TRBV6-1 and TRBJ1-3; D remains unclear. From germline, CDR1 is MNHNS and CDR2 SASEGT. This CDR3 comprises 14 residues. The V gene lost 4 bases and the J gene lost 1 base, with 8 bases spanning the gap. Written as DNA, the CDR3 is TGTGCCAGCAGTGGTGGGCAGTCTGGAAACACCATATATTTT. It translates to CASSGGQSGNTIYF.

The genes are TRBV5-4 and TRBJ2-7; 7 positions agree with TRBD1. Germline V gene data show CDR1 as SGHNT and CDR2 as YYREEE (reference sequence). The CDR3 spans 15 residues. V trimming: 0 bases; J trimming: 2 bases; junction bases outside the gene matches: 5. This CDR3 is CASSLAHRGAYEQYF. The DNA for the CDR3 is TGTGCCAGCAGCTTGGCTCACAGGGGCGCCTACGAGCAGTACTTC. The whole variable domain, remainder taken from reference TRBV5-4 and TRBJ2-7, is ETGVTQSPTHLIKTRGQQVTLRCSSQSGHNTVSWYQQALGQGPQFIFQYYREEENGRGNFPPRFSGLQFPNYSSELNVNALELDDSALYLCASSLAHRGAYEQYFGPGTRLTVT.

V and J are TRBV25-1 and TRBJ1-4; D unclear. The CDR3 length is 17 residues. Trimming pared 1 base from V and 7 bases from J, leaving 19 bases between. The V gene's germline CDR1 is MGHDK and CDR2 SYGVNS. CDR3 region: CASSESGSGGWAEKLFF. CDR3 in DNA: TGTGCCAGCAGTGAATCCGGATCAGGCGGCTGGGCTGAAAAACTGTTTTTT.

This chain connects TRBV28 to TRBJ2-6; D is ambiguous. Germline CDR1 MDHEN, CDR2 SYDVKM. Trimming removed 4 bases at V and 4 bases at J, with 8 bases between. The CDR3 consists of 14 residues. This chain's CDR3 is CASSWANGANVLTF. Here the CDR3 DNA reads TGTGCCAGCAGTTGGGCGAACGGGGCCAACGTCCTGACTTTC.

This clone occurred a few times. The rearrangement joins TRBV2 to TRBJ1-5, with TRBD1 matching 7 bases. Germline assignment: CDR1 SNHLY and CDR2 FYNNEI. The CDR3 spans 15 residues. V trimming: 4 bases; J trimming: 3 bases; junction bases outside the gene matches: 6. CDR3 region: CASSGQGLSNQPQHF. CDR3 coding DNA: TGTGCCAGCAGTGGACAGGGACTATCCAATCAGCCCCAGCATTTT.

CDR3 coding DNA: TGTGCCAGCACCGGACAGGTCGGTGAGACCCAGTACTTC. As protein: CASTGQVGETQYF. The chain recombines TRBV6-1 with TRBJ2-5; 7 positions agree with TRBD1. In germline, CDR1 is MNHNS, CDR2 SASEGT. V lost 7 bases and J lost 5; bases outside the gene matches: 7. CDR3 length: 13 residues.

This clone turned up a few times. J is TRBJ1-5 and V is TRBV2; D may be TRBD1 (5 bases). V was cut by 7 bases and J by 2 bases, with 12 bases left in between. The CDR3 consists of 14 residues. CDR1 is SNHLY and CDR2 is FYNNEI in the germline V gene. The chain's CDR3 is CASKRQGGNQPQHF. The CDR3 nucleotides read TGTGCCAGCAAGCGGCAGGGTGGCAATCAGCCCCAGCATTTT.

The chain combines TRBV6-1 with TRBJ2-1; D not certain. There are 12 residues in the CDR3. The germline V gene encodes CDR1 MNHNS and CDR2 SASEGT. V was pared by 9 bases and J by 6 bases, with 12 bases between. CDR3: CASRGSGNEQFF. In DNA form, the CDR3 reads TGTGCCAGTCGAGGATCTGGCAATGAGCAGTTCTTC.

This rearrangement joins TRBV13 to TRBJ2-5; 7 positions match TRBD2. V gave up 1 base and J gave up 0 bases; unmatched junction bases: 5. The CDR3 loop spans 16 amino acids. Germline V CDR1 and CDR2: PRHDT, FYEKMQ (reference sequence). The CDR3 region is CASSLEAGEYQETQYF. CDR3 DNA: TGTGCCAGCAGCTTAGAGGCGGGGGAGTACCAAGAGACCCAGTACTTC.

The chain combines TRBV18 with TRBJ2-7, with TRBD1 as a possible D gene (6 bases). This CDR3 spans 11 amino acids. V was cut by 2 bases and J by 7 bases, with 6 bases left in between. The V gene's germline CDR1 is KGHSH and CDR2 LQKENI. The CDR3 spells CASSPGTEQYF. CDR3 DNA sequence: TGTGCCAGCTCACCAGGGACAGAGCAGTACTTC. Filled out from reference TRBV18 and TRBJ2-7, the complete variable domain reads NAGVMQNPRHLVRRRGQEARLRCSPMKGHSHVYWYRQLPEEGLKFMVYLQKENIIDESGMPKERFSAEFPKEGPSILRIQQVVRGDSAAYFCASSPGTEQYFGPGTRLTVT.

The chain recombines TRBV6-6 with TRBJ2-3; 11 bases are a match to TRBD1. J gave up 5 bases and V 6 bases, and 7 bases lay outside the gene matches. Looked up from germline, CDR1 is MNHNY and CDR2 is SVGAGI (reference sequence). This CDR3 is 15 amino acids long. The CDR3 here is CASRKSGTGGDTQYF. As DNA, the CDR3 is TGTGCCAGCAGGAAGTCCGGGACAGGGGGAGATACGCAGTATTTT.

The genes are TRBV7-6 and TRBJ2-5; TRBD1 is a possible D gene (6 bases). The germline V gene encodes CDR1 SGHVS and CDR2 FNYEAQ. The CDR3 spans 14 residues. V was clipped by 1 base and J by 5 bases, with 11 bases between them. The CDR3 coding sequence is TGTGCCAGCAGCTTAGGGACAGCCCGGGAGACCCAGTACTTC. Protein product: CASSLGTARETQYF.

The chain employs TRBV29-1 and TRBJ2-1; D is possibly TRBD1 or TRBD2 (5 bases each). Trimming cost V 7 bases and J 8 bases, with 21 bases left between them. CDR1 SQVTM and CDR2 ANQGSEA come from the germline V gene. The CDR3 is made up of 14 amino acids. The CDR3 region has the DNA TGCAGCGCTGACTCCGGGACCAAGGGCTATGAGCAGTTCTTC. As protein: CSADSGTKGYEQFF.

The chain uses TRBV5-1 and TRBJ2-3; D unresolved. CDR3 length: 13 residues. The germline V gene has CDR1 SGHRS and CDR2 YFSETQ. Trimming took off 0 bases at V and 3 bases at J, with 5 bases between the two ends. The CDR3 coding sequence is TGCGCCAGCAGCTTGGGAGGAACAGATACGCAGTATTTT. It translates to CASSLGGTDTQYF.

This sequence joins TRBV7-6 and TRBJ2-7, with TRBD2 matching 12 bases. Germline loops: CDR1 SGHVS, CDR2 FNYEAQ. V was pared by 5 bases and J by 0 bases, with 14 bases of the junction left unmatched. The CDR3 sequence is 19 residues long. CDR3 sequence reads: CASSTLPSGGGGSSYEQYF. The CDR3 nucleotides are TGTGCCAGCAGCACCTTACCTAGCGGGGGGGGAGGAAGCTCCTACGAGCAGTACTTC.

The gene calls are TRBV6-5 and TRBJ1-6, with no clear D. The CDR3 contains 15 residues. Trimming removed 0 bases from V and 9 bases from J, with 12 bases in between. Germline assignment: CDR1 MNHEY and CDR2 SVGAGI. The CDR3 nucleotides are TGTGCCAGCAGTTACTCATCGGCAGACCGTTCACCCCTCCACTTT. Translation: CASSYSSADRSPLHF.

This clone occurred once. This rearrangement joins TRBV6-5 to TRBJ1-6, with unresolved D. The V gene lost 10 bases and the J gene lost 6 bases, with 13 bases spanning the gap. CDR3 size: 13 residues. Per the germline V gene, CDR1 is MNHEY and CDR2 is SVGAGI. The CDR3 nucleotides read TGTGCCACCCGACCCGGCTTTAATTCACCCCTCCACTTT. Translated: CATRPGFNSPLHF.

This clone was detected a few times. The chain joins TRBV10-3 to TRBJ1-1; D unclear. CDR3 size: 13 residues. Germline CDR1 and CDR2: ENHRY and SYGVKD. Trimming took 8 bases from V and 3 from J, leaving 13 bases between them. The CDR3 sequence: CAIQVREDTEAFF. The CDR3 DNA follows: TGTGCCATCCAAGTGAGGGAGGACACTGAAGCTTTCTTT.

The DNA of the CDR3 is TGTGCCAGCAGCCTGACAGGGACCGGGGCCAACGTCCTGACTTTC. Its protein product is CASSLTGTGANVLTF. The chain combines TRBV5-4 with TRBJ2-6; 7 nucleotides align to TRBD1. Germline V gives CDR1 SGHNT, CDR2 YYREEE (reference sequence). The CDR3 runs to 15 residues. Unmatched junction bases numbered 5, after V lost 4 bases and J lost 4 bases.

The genes are TRBV5-1 and TRBJ2-1; 10 bases are shared with TRBD2. The CDR3 has 16 residues. CDR1 and CDR2 from the germline V gene are SGHRS and YFSETQ. Trimming removed 1 base from V and 5 bases from J; junction bases left unmatched: 6. The CDR3 reads CASSLSLAGANNEQFF. The DNA for the CDR3 is TGCGCCAGCAGCTTGTCCCTAGCGGGGGCAAACAATGAGCAGTTCTTC.

The chain couples TRBV5-4 to TRBJ2-1, with D possibly TRBD2 on 5 matching bases. Trimming left V 1 base short and J 3 bases short, with 11 bases between. The CDR3 is 15 residues long. Germline V gene sequence: CDR1 SGHNT, CDR2 YYREEE (reference sequence). As DNA, the CDR3 is TGTGCCAGCAGCTTGAAGAGGGCGAACTACAATGAGCAGTTCTTC. Its translation is CASSLKRANYNEQFF.

The rearrangement links TRBV10-3 to TRBJ1-5, with a tentative D call TRBD1 (6 bases). Trimming took 6 bases from V and 5 from J, leaving 11 bases between them. Germline V CDR1 and CDR2: ENHRY, SYGVKD. This CDR3 has 13 amino acids. CDR3 DNA: TGTGCCATCAGCAGGGGAGGAGATCAGCCCCAGCATTTT. It encodes CAISRGGDQPQHF.

The chain links TRBV18 to TRBJ1-5; D possibly corresponds to TRBD1 (5 bases). Trimming took 3 bases from V and 4 from J, leaving 13 bases between them. Germline V gene lookup returns CDR1 KGHSH and CDR2 LQKENI. The CDR3 has 15 residues. The DNA of the CDR3 is TGTGCCAGCTCACCCTGGGGGGGGACGAATCAGCCCCAGCATTTT. As protein: CASSPWGGTNQPQHF.

This sequence joins TRBV5-8 and TRBJ1-5; TRBD1 matches at 7 bases. This CDR3 comprises 15 residues. V lost 5 bases and J lost 3; bases outside the gene matches: 8. Germline CDR1 is SGHTS and CDR2 is YDEGEE. CDR3 loop: CASSPGQKVNQPQHF. CDR3 bases: TGTGCCAGCAGTCCGGGACAGAAGGTCAATCAGCCCCAGCATTTT. The whole variable domain, remainder taken from reference TRBV5-8 and TRBJ1-5, is EAGVTQSPTHLIKTRGQQATLRCSPISGHTSVYWYQQALGLGLQFLLWYDEGEERNRGNFPPRFSGRQFPNYSSELNVNALELEDSALYLCASSPGQKVNQPQHFGDGTRLSIL.

V is TRBV5-4 and J is TRBJ2-2; 11 bases are shared with TRBD2. This CDR3 has 17 amino acids. From germline, CDR1 is SGHNT and CDR2 YYREEE (reference sequence). V gave up 1 base and J gave up 2 bases; unmatched junction bases: 4. CDR3 bases: TGTGCCAGCAGCTTGTCTAGCGGGGGGACTAACACCGGGGAGCTGTTTTTT. Translated: CASSLSSGGTNTGELFF.

Details on this clone: Other DNA sequences in the same sample also yield this CDR3. The chain uses TRBV6-6 and TRBJ2-7, with a possible D match to TRBD2 (6 bases). Trimming stripped 2 bases from V and 7 bases from J, with 6 bases between. The CDR3 contains 11 residues. Germline values: CDR1 MNHNY, CDR2 SVGAGI (reference sequence). In DNA, the CDR3 is TGTGCCAGCAGTTACGGGGGGGAGCAGTACTTC. It translates to CASSYGGEQYF.

This clone showed up just once. V and J are TRBV6-5 and TRBJ1-6; D is unresolved. Trimming left V 2 bases short and J 10 bases short, with 6 bases between. The CDR3 has 12 amino acids. Germline V gene sequence: CDR1 MNHEY, CDR2 SVGAGI. CDR3 in amino acids: CASSYRASPLHF. Written as DNA, the CDR3 is TGTGCCAGCAGTTACAGGGCCTCACCCCTCCACTTT.